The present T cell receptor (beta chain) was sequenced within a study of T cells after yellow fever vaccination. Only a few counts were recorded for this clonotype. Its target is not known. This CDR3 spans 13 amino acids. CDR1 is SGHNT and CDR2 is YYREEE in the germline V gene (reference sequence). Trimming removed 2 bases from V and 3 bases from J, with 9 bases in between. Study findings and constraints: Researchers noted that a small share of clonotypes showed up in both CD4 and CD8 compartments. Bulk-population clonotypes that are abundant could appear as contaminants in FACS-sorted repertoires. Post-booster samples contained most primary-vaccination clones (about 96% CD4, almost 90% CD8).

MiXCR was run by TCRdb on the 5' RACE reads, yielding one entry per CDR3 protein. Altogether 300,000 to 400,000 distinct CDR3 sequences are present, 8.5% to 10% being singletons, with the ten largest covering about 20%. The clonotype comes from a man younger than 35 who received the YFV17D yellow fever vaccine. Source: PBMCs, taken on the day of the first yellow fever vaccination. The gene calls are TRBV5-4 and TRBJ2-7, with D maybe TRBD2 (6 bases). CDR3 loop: CASSFGGFYEQYF. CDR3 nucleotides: TGTGCCAGCAGCTTTGGGGGGTTCTACGAGCAGTACTTC.